The rows below give T cell receptor beta chains drawn from one sample of a study of OX40 agonist ivuxolimab in advanced cancers. Data came from immunoSEQ multiplex PCR; TCRdb stores just in-frame clones and leaves some out. The data contain some 80,000 clones, about 90% of them singletons. The material was CD4+ or CD8+ T cells sorted from blood, obtained in a trial of the OX40 agonist ivuxolimab. Every receptor here comes from an adult with an advanced solid tumor such as melanoma, head and neck, liver or kidney cancer. The CDR3 runs from the conserved cysteine through the conserved F or W. Fields, in order: V gene, clone size, J gene, D gene, CDR3 protein, CDR3 DNA. A D gene is named only where the DNA matches it firmly. Size tells how often a clone was seen (once, few, many) or the class of an expanded clone, and some rows leave it out.

TRBV28,few,TRBJ2-7,TRBD1,CASIQTGTGVHEQYF,TGTGCCAGCATCCAAACCGGGACAGGGGTTCACGAGCAGTACTTC
TRBV5-1,NA,TRBJ2-1,NA,CASSLRGEAYNEQFF,TGCGCCAGCAGCTTGAGGGGGGAGGCGTACAATGAGCAGTTCTTC
TRBV2,NA,TRBJ1-1,NA,CASSDYRSGGTEAFF,TGTGCCAGCAGTGATTATCGCTCCGGGGGCACTGAAGCTTTCTTT
TRBV27,NA,TRBJ1-6,TRBD1,CASGFTAGGGSPLHF,TGTGCCAGCGGCTTCACGGCAGGGGGAGGTTCACCCCTCCACTTT
TRBV27,NA,TRBJ2-1,TRBD2,CASSLSAASSGRINEQFF,TGTGCCAGCAGTTTATCCGCGGCATCTAGCGGGAGAATAAATGAGCAGTTCTTC
TRBV6-6,NA,TRBJ2-5,TRBD1,CASTITGTGWRETQYF,TGTGCCAGCACTATAACCGGGACAGGGTGGCGAGAGACCCAGTACTTC
TRBV30,NA,TRBJ2-7,NA,CAWSGGGDEQYF,TGTGCCTGGAGTGGTGGAGGGGACGAGCAGTACTTC
TRBV11-2,once,TRBJ2-7,NA,CASSLAGVYEQYF,TGTGCCAGCAGCTTGGCCGGGGTCTACGAGCAGTACTTC
TRBV25-1,once,TRBJ1-2,TRBD1,CASSAAGGFIYGYTF,TGTGCCAGCAGTGCAGCAGGGGGGTTTATCTATGGCTACACCTTC
TRBV30,NA,TRBJ1-2,TRBD1,CAWSVGTGIGYTF,TGTGCCTGGAGTGTGGGGACAGGGATCGGCTACACCTTC
TRBV28,NA,TRBJ2-6,NA,CASSYWQGISGANVLTF,TGTGCCAGCAGTTATTGGCAGGGGATCTCTGGGGCCAACGTCCTGACTTTC
TRBV2,NA,TRBJ2-7,NA,CASKGTDYADEQYF,TGTGCCAGCAAAGGCACCGACTACGCGGACGAGCAGTACTTC
TRBV10-2,NA,TRBJ2-7,TRBD2,CASSESGTSGGLSYEQYF,TGCGCCAGCAGTGAGTCGGGGACTAGCGGGGGGTTGTCCTACGAGCAGTACTTC
TRBV2,NA,TRBJ2-7,TRBD1,CASRMTGGFSYEQYF,TGTGCCAGCCGAATGACAGGGGGCTTCTCCTACGAGCAGTACTTC
TRBV7-7,NA,TRBJ2-2,NA,CASSPLAADTGELFF,TGTGCTAGCAGCCCATTAGCGGCTGACACCGGGGAGCTGTTTTTT
TRBV10-2,NA,TRBJ2-7,TRBD1,CASRRQGANEQYF,TGCGCCAGCCGGCGACAGGGGGCGAACGAGCAGTACTTC
TRBV6-5,NA,TRBJ1-1,NA,CASRETGFMNTEAFF,TGTGCCAGCAGAGAGACAGGCTTCATGAACACTGAAGCTTTCTTT
TRBV7-8,NA,TRBJ1-5,NA,CASSLGGSRNQPQHF,TGTGCCAGCAGCTTAGGGGGCAGCCGCAATCAGCCCCAGCATTTT
TRBV7-2,once,TRBJ1-1,NA,CASSSRGGTEAFF,TGTGCCAGCAGCTCGCGGGGGGGCACTGAAGCTTTCTTT
TRBV4-1,NA,TRBJ2-7,TRBD2,CASSQERSGSEQYF,TGCGCCAGCAGCCAAGAACGTAGCGGGAGCGAGCAGTACTTC
TRBV7-6,NA,TRBJ1-4,TRBD1,CASSQGGGGREKLFF,TGTGCCAGCAGCCAGGGGGGGGGAGGACGGGAAAAACTGTTTTTT
TRBV7-2,NA,TRBJ2-2,TRBD1,CASSNQGARGTGELFF,TGTGCCAGCAGCAACCAGGGGGCACGGGGGACCGGGGAGCTGTTTTTT
TRBV5-4,NA,TRBJ2-5,NA,CASSGPRRGNQETQYF,TGTGCCAGCAGCGGACCGAGAAGAGGGAATCAAGAGACCCAGTACTTC
TRBV5-1,NA,TRBJ2-3,NA,CASSYDGPDTQYF,TGCGCCAGCAGCTATGACGGCCCAGATACGCAGTATTTT
TRBV4-1,NA,TRBJ1-4,NA,CASSPGGLNEKLFF,TGCGCCAGCAGCCCCGGGGGCTTAAATGAAAAACTGTTTTTT
TRBV19,NA,TRBJ2-7,NA,CASRQAHFWVGEQYF,TGTGCCAGTAGACAAGCGCATTTTTGGGTCGGCGAGCAGTACTTC
TRBV6-5,NA,TRBJ1-5,NA,CASSRDGNQPQHF,TGTGCCAGCAGCCGGGACGGGAATCAGCCCCAGCATTTT
TRBV11-3,NA,TRBJ2-7,TRBD2,CASSFSSGEGSEQYF,TGTGCCAGCAGCTTTTCTAGCGGGGAGGGGTCCGAGCAGTACTTC
TRBV6-5,NA,TRBJ2-3,TRBD1,CASRRQGEGSDTQYF,TGTGCCAGCAGACGACAGGGTGAAGGATCAGATACGCAGTATTTT
TRBV7-2,NA,TRBJ2-7,TRBD1,CASSSTGASTYEQYF,TGTGCCAGCAGTTCCACAGGGGCGTCAACCTACGAGCAGTACTTC
TRBV15,NA,TRBJ1-2,TRBD1,CATSRQGSGYGYTF,TGTGCCACCAGCCGACAGGGTTCGGGCTATGGCTACACCTTC
TRBV5-1,NA,TRBJ1-5,TRBD1,CASSLGGQGAGQPQHF,TGCGCCAGCAGCTTGGGGGGCCAGGGGGCAGGTCAGCCCCAGCATTTT
TRBV4-1,NA,TRBJ1-6,NA,CASSQLFSARTAPLHF,TGCGCCAGCAGCCAATTATTTTCAGCACGAACGGCACCCCTCCACTTT
TRBV28,NA,TRBJ1-6,NA,CASRLGGEGSPLHF,TGTGCCAGCAGACTGGGGGGGGAAGGTTCACCCCTCCACTTT
TRBV5-4,once,TRBJ1-4,TRBD1,CASSSGGQGREKLFF,TGTGCCAGCAGCTCCGGTGGACAGGGCCGGGAAAAACTGTTTTTT
TRBV7-3,once,TRBJ2-5,NA,CASSLNPGAVQETQYF,TGTGCCAGCAGCTTAAACCCGGGCGCCGTCCAAGAGACCCAGTACTTC
TRBV5-1,NA,TRBJ1-1,NA,CASSLRLGNTEAFF,TGCGCCAGCAGCTTACGGCTCGGGAACACTGAAGCTTTCTTT
TRBV7-2,NA,TRBJ2-7,TRBD2,CASSLGAGTGTYEQYF,TGTGCCAGCAGCTTGGGAGCGGGGACCGGTACCTACGAGCAGTACTTC
TRBV5-4,NA,TRBJ1-2,NA,CASSSDGFEGYTF,TGTGCCAGCAGCTCGGACGGGTTCGAGGGCTACACCTTC
TRBV14,NA,TRBJ1-3,TRBD1,CASSTGGTGNTIYF,TGTGCCAGCAGTACAGGGGGCACTGGAAACACCATATATTTT
TRBV12-5,NA,TRBJ2-1,TRBD2,CASGVSFGLAGDNEQFF,TGTGCTAGTGGTGTATCCTTTGGGCTAGCGGGCGACAATGAGCAGTTCTTC